This T cell receptor beta chain is drawn from a study of tumor-infiltrating lymphocytes in primary liver carcinoma (dated by TCRdb to 2016 to 2017). The study in broad terms: Of the five patients, three men and two women aged 30 to 69 years, four had hepatocellular carcinoma and one had combined HCC and intrahepatic cholangiocarcinoma. TCRbeta repertoire sequencing, expression microarrays and whole-exome sequencing were combined in the study across five regions of each liver tumor, with adjacent normal tissue and blood also included. The roughly 24 tumor region samples were profiled with Agilent mRNA microarrays so that TCRbeta repertoire diversity could be related to the local molecular phenotype. A total of roughly 35 specimens from 5 patients went through TCRbeta repertoire sequencing, namely 25 tumor regions, 5 adjacent noncancerous liver tissues and 5 peripheral blood samples. Each sample produced roughly 3.65 to 7.5 million productive TCRbeta reads, and read depth showed no significant difference between tissue types. The tumors of the five patients were staged as T1-T3 N0M0, with maximum diameters ranging from roughly 4 to 11 cm. Reproducibility between technical replicate repertoires was high, with correlation coefficients above 0.95 and mean shared-clone rates about 0.91. Summary of the overall study and its limitations: Bulk unsorted samples precluded comparing CD4+ and CD8+ T cell repertoires. Only the TCR beta chain was sequenced, which likely underestimates true repertoire diversity because unpaired alpha chains were not captured. Pairs of tumor regions showed greater repertoire overlap (mean about 35%) than tumor-adjacent pairs (around 17%) or tumor-blood pairs (around 15%), which is consistent with antigen-driven expansion. Just about 8-25% of top clones turned up in all five regions of a tumor, which suggests spatial heterogeneity among tumor-infiltrating T cells. A significantly larger repertoire fraction was made up by the top 250 clones in tumors than in blood (p = 0.039). With just 4 to 6 patients in the study, the authors point out that the findings should be validated in a larger study.

Comments on this clonotype: Its specific antigen is unknown. The junction departs from germline at one end; a sequencing error may be responsible.

Total RNA and DNA were co-extracted from around 20-30 mg of bulk tissue with the AllPrep DNA/RNA mini kit, without cell sorting. A few patients with histopathologically diagnosed primary liver carcinoma underwent surgical resection in China between 2015 and 2016. Patients had chronic HBV infection and were treatment-naive at sampling. Five spatially separated regions were sampled per tumor: superior, inferior, left-lateral and right-lateral poles, plus the tumor centre. According to histology, viable tumor cells made up more than 85% of every tumor sample. Fresh tumor and adjacent tissue pieces were bisected, with one half stored in RNAlater at -80 degrees C and the other half sent for histology. A constant-region primer and ProtoScript II reverse transcriptase were used to reverse-transcribe TCRbeta-specific cDNA from around 540 ng total RNA. Construction of the TCRbeta libraries relied on three nested rounds of multiplex PCR, following a slightly modified ARM-PCR procedure. Sample barcodes and Illumina adapters were added in a final 25-cycle PCR with Deep VentR polymerase. Before sequencing, amplicons of 200-500 bp were purified from gel using a QIAquick gel extraction kit. The TCRbeta amplicons were sequenced with 250-bp paired-end reads on an Illumina HiSeq 2500. On the study's bioinformatics: To recover full CDR3 sequences, reads were quality-trimmed using Trimmomatic v0.33 and paired reads were then merged using FLASH v1.2.11. V, D and J germline segments were assigned to the rearranged TCRbeta sequences using MiGEC v1.2.1b. Clonotype statistics and Shannon-Wiener diversity indices were calculated with VDJtools v1.0.0. To reduce sampling bias, subsequent analyses other than the diversity analysis used only the 250 most abundant clonotypes in each sample. Through fastp at Q25 and MiXCR, TCRdb rebuilt clones from the public reads, retaining in-frame beta chains. CDR3 protein sequences are deduplicated, and each keeps its most common genes and DNA. TCRdb's processing, not the authors' own work, is the source of the V and J calls. The sample table shows about 210,000 distinct CDR3 sequences, and around 81% are seen once. The ten largest account for 15% to 20% of the sample.

This clonotype was sampled from a middle-aged man with primary liver carcinoma and hepatitis B virus infection. Sequencing used tumor tissue from primary liver carcinoma.

The sequence in DNA is TGTGCCAGGAGTTTGTCAGTGGTCGAGACCCAGTATTTC. The encoded protein is CARSLSVVETQYF. The chain employs TRBV12-3 or TRBV12-4 and TRBJ2-5; no D gene can be assigned with confidence. Counted from cysteine to phenylalanine, this CDR3 has 13 amino acids. Left in the record is the CDR3 DNA by itself, 39 bases read in frame from the first base.